The source of this T cell receptor (beta chain) is a study of T cell changes during pregnancy in multiple sclerosis. TCRdb keeps only in-frame clones here, not all; method: immunoSEQ multiplex PCR. The repertoire holds some 87,000 clones, with around 90% as singletons. The receptor's source is a female donor with multiple sclerosis, enrolled in a pregnancy study. The sequenced sample was CD4+ T cells from peripheral blood mononuclear cells, obtained before pregnancy.

The DNA of the CDR3 is TGTGCCAGCAATTCCCTAGCGGGCACGAACACCGGGGAGCTGTTTTTT. This gives the protein CASNSLAGTNTGELFF. The chain uses TRBV27 and TRBJ2-2; 8 bases agree with TRBD2. This CDR3 contains 16 residues. V shed 7 bases and J 0 bases; nucleotides not matched to a gene: 7. The germline V gene has CDR1 MNHEY and CDR2 SMNVEV (reference sequence).